This TCR beta chain was sequenced for a study of cytomegalovirus exposure and HLA in healthy donors. Regarding this clone: As yet, its antigen is unknown.

V shed 6 bases and J 5 bases; nucleotides not matched to a gene: 8. The CDR3 runs to 14 residues. Germline CDR1 reads SNHLY; CDR2 reads FYNNEI. Overall study findings and caveats: Presence/absence analyses rested on an assumption that sequencing depth was roughly uniform across donors.

The PCR contained 60 Vbeta and 13 Jbeta primers. Profiling relied on immunoSEQ multiplex PCR, and the TCRdb table lists in-frame clones only, not all of them. The table includes around 230,000 clones, approximately 81% detected once. This clonotype was sampled from a girl aged 2 to 9 in good health and CMV-seronegative. The chain recombines TRBV2 with TRBJ2-7; TRBD1 matches 9 bases. Specimen: PBMCs. The DNA of the CDR3 is TGTGCCAGCAGCGATAGGGACAGGGACCACGAGCAGTACTTC. It specifies CASSDRDRDHEQYF.